Described below is a single T cell receptor (beta chain) sequence and its context. Its target is unknown. This sample is drawn from a study of CD8 T cells in Susac syndrome. RNA, at about 0.45 to 1 ug, was reverse transcribed with random hexamers. Amplification of TCR beta CDR3 across 54 Vbeta and 13 Jbeta was performed with immunoSEQ multiplex PCR. From the immunoSEQ multiplex PCR reads, TCRdb called clonotypes with MiXCR, one entry per CDR3 protein. The repertoire has about 76,000 distinct CDR3 sequences, 93% of them found once; the top ten carry about 0.41%. Germline CDR1 is SGHTA and CDR2 is FQGTGA. This CDR3 spans 11 amino acids. Trimming removed 4 bases from V and 11 bases from J, with 12 bases in between. Notes on the study in general: Susac-specific public clones numbered 15 to 20 in total CD8+ repertoires (and 5 or 6 in CD8+ TEMRA repertoires).

The chain couples TRBV7-3 to TRBJ2-7; no reliable D call. Sequencing used CD8+ T cells from PBMCs. This receptor was obtained from a human donor with Susac syndrome. CDR3 DNA sequence: TGTGCCAGCAGCTCTACAAGCACGGAGTACTTC. Translation gives CASSSTSTEYF.